The count of the clone carrying this TCR beta chain is one. Seattle's cohort entered during active infection and was followed longitudinally. This sample was included in a study of blood T cell repertoires in COVID-19. Turning to the study itself: Whether acute or convalescent, the COVID-19 samples came from the United States, Italy and Spain. T cells, B-cell-depleted T cells, or PBMCs provided the cDNA or gDNA that served as material.

CDR1 is LNHDA, CDR2 SQIVND, per germline (reference sequence). V trimming: 5 bases; J trimming: 3 bases; junction bases outside the gene matches: 11. This CDR3 has 16 amino acids. Source study methods: Estimated nucleated cell counts came from reference gene primer amplification. Repertoires were generated with immunoSEQ multiplex PCR, while TCRdb's copy carries only in-frame clones and drops some. V and J calls and clone size come straight from that table; D and trimming were deduced from the DNA. The profile shows over 450,000 clones, 85% to 90% of them singletons. This TCR was recovered from a man aged 18-30 years with COVID-19, enrolled during active disease. Material for sequencing was peripheral blood. The rearrangement uses TRBV19 and TRBJ2-7; 9 positions match TRBD1. The CDR3 loop is CASSALTGTGIYEQYF. For the CDR3, the DNA is TGTGCCAGTAGTGCTCTGACCGGGACAGGGATCTACGAGCAGTACTTC.